This entry lists 23 T cell receptor beta chains sequenced from one sample in a study of blood T cell repertoires in COVID-19. TCRdb's table, derived via immunoSEQ multiplex PCR, lists solely in-frame clones and lacks some. The repertoire holds roughly 95,000 clones, just over 90% seen once, with roughly 3.9% in the top ten. The specimen was peripheral blood. These receptors were obtained from a woman in her fifties or sixties in a cohort sampled during active COVID-19.

V is TRBV2 and J is TRBJ1-2; 7 nucleotides agree with TRBD1. Unmatched junction bases numbered 10, after V lost 8 bases and J lost 1 base. This CDR3 is built from 15 residues. The germline V gene has CDR1 SNHLY and CDR2 FYNNEI. The CDR3 reads CASGNRGQLNYGYTF. CDR3 in DNA: TGTGCCAGCGGGAATAGGGGACAGCTTAACTATGGCTACACCTTC.

The chain couples TRBV2 to TRBJ1-5; possibly TRBD1 for D (5 bases). From germline, CDR1 is SNHLY and CDR2 FYNNEI. V lost 6 bases, J lost 1 base, and 10 bases lay in between. The CDR3 is 14 amino acids. CDR3 region: CASSPGHSNQPQHF. The CDR3, as DNA: TGTGCCAGCAGCCCCGGACACAGCAATCAGCCCCAGCATTTT.

This clone was observed a single time. This chain's CDR3 is CATSRDEVPGELFF. Here the CDR3 DNA reads TGTGCCACCAGCAGAGATGAGGTTCCCGGGGAGCTGTTTTTT. The chain recombines TRBV15 with TRBJ2-2, with unresolved D. The germline V gene encodes CDR1 LNHNV and CDR2 YYDKDF (reference sequence). The CDR3 extends over 14 amino acids. Trimming left V 0 bases short and J 6 bases short, with 8 bases between.

The J gene is TRBJ1-1, the V gene TRBV30, with TRBD1 matching over 9 bases. Trimming took 4 bases from V and 3 from J; bases not matched to a gene: 9. The CDR3 sequence is 15 residues long. Germline assignment: CDR1 GTSNPN and CDR2 SVGIG (reference sequence). CDR3 loop: CAWTDQQGAYTEAFF. The DNA for the CDR3 is TGTGCCTGGACCGATCAACAGGGGGCGTACACTGAAGCTTTCTTT.

The CDR3 coding sequence is TGTGCCAGCAGCCCCTACGCTGAGACCCAGTACTTC. Protein sequence: CASSPYAETQYF. The V and J genes are TRBV3-1 (or the pseudogene TRBV3-2) and TRBJ2-5; D uncertain. The CDR3 loop spans 12 amino acids. Germline V gene sequence: CDR1 LGHDT, CDR2 YNNKEL (reference sequence). Trimming removed 4 bases from V and 5 bases from J, with 8 bases in between.

The chain combines TRBV19 with TRBJ2-3; D not resolved. V was cut by 1 base and J by 6 bases, with 5 bases left in between. CDR3 size: 12 residues. Germline assignment: CDR1 LNHDA and CDR2 SQIVND (reference sequence). CDR3 sequence (DNA): TGTGCCAGTAGTATAGTTCAGGATACGCAGTATTTT. It is translated as CASSIVQDTQYF.

The DNA for the CDR3 is TGCGCCAGCAGCCACCCCGGGACTAGCTCCTACAATGAGCAGTTCTTC. This codes for CASSHPGTSSYNEQFF. The chain has TRBV4-1 and TRBJ2-1; 8 nucleotides match TRBD2. V shed 3 bases, J shed 0 bases, and the junction held 4 bases outside the gene matches. Germline CDR1 MGHRA, CDR2 YSYEKL. The CDR3 spans 16 residues.

This chain uses TRBV7-9 with TRBJ1-1; 10 nucleotides agree with TRBD1. Germline trimming cut 1 base from V and 4 bases from J; bases unmatched to any gene: 0. Germline V lookup: CDR1 SEHNR, CDR2 FQNEAQ (reference sequence). The CDR3 totals 14 residues. The CDR3 coding sequence is TGTGCCAGCAGCTTAGGGGACAGGGGCACTGAAGCTTTCTTT. Translating gives CASSLGDRGTEAFF.

This chain's CDR3 is CASSLATRGNYGYTF. The CDR3, as DNA: TGTGCCAGCAGCTTGGCCACGCGGGGGAACTATGGCTACACCTTC. J is TRBJ1-2 and V is TRBV5-8; D might be TRBD1 (5 bases). V shed 0 bases and J shed 2 bases, with 11 bases lying between them. The length of the CDR3 is 15 residues. Germline CDR1 reads SGHTS; CDR2 reads YDEGEE.

CDR3 protein: CAISGGPGSTGELFF. The CDR3 DNA follows: TGTGCCATCAGTGGGGGGCCGGGGTCGACCGGGGAGCTGTTTTTT. V usage is TRBV10-3 and J usage is TRBJ2-2, with a possible D match to TRBD1 (6 bases). The CDR3 has 15 residues. The germline CDR1 and CDR2 sequences are ENHRY and SYGVKD. Between the trimmed V and J ends, which lost 4 bases and 5 bases, there was a span of 14 bases.

V is TRBV30 and J is TRBJ1-6, with TRBD1 matching 10 bases. Germline CDR1 GTSNPN, CDR2 SVGIG (reference sequence). The CDR3 consists of 18 residues. V trimming: 0 bases; J trimming: 5 bases; junction bases outside the gene matches: 10. The CDR3 DNA follows: TGTGCCTGGAGTGTTAAGTGGGACAGGGGATCCGATAATTCACCCCTCCACTTT. It encodes CAWSVKWDRGSDNSPLHF.

The V gene is TRBV4-2, the J gene TRBJ2-2; 11 bases line up with TRBD2. The ends lost 0 bases at V and 6 bases at J; junction bases unmatched: 6. Germline V gene lookup returns CDR1 LGHNA and CDR2 YNFKEQ. This CDR3 has 17 amino acids. The DNA for the CDR3 is TGTGCCAGCAGCCAAGATCGAGCTAGCGGGAGGTCCGGGGAGCTGTTTTTT. This gives the protein CASSQDRASGRSGELFF.

V and J are TRBV6-5 and TRBJ1-4; D is perhaps TRBD1 (6 bases). V lost 4 bases, J lost 10 bases, and 10 bases lay in between. The length of the CDR3 is 12 residues. Germline V CDR1 and CDR2: MNHEY, SVGAGI. The CDR3 region is CASSLQGGKLFF. As DNA, the CDR3 is TGTGCCAGCAGTTTACAGGGTGGAAAACTGTTTTTT.

The CDR3 region is CASSRTPGQGSGELFF. CDR3 bases: TGTGCCAGTAGTCGGACCCCCGGACAGGGCAGCGGGGAGCTGTTTTTT. This chain links TRBV19 with TRBJ2-2, with 8 bases identical to TRBD1. The CDR3 sequence is 16 residues long. Per germline, CDR1 LNHDA and CDR2 SQIVND (reference sequence). V dropped 5 bases and J dropped 7; count of bases not matched to a gene: 12.

This clone was observed a handful of times. The chain carries TRBV27 and TRBJ1-5, with D maybe TRBD1 (5 bases). V shed 2 bases and J shed 2 bases, with 10 bases lying between them. This CDR3 is built from 15 residues. The germline V gene encodes CDR1 MNHEY and CDR2 SMNVEV (reference sequence). CDR3 protein: CASSLRVGGNQPQHF. The CDR3 nucleotides are TGTGCCAGCAGTTTACGTGTAGGGGGCAATCAGCCCCAGCATTTT.

The V and J genes are TRBV7-2 and TRBJ1-2, with 8 bases matching TRBD1. J gave up 6 bases and V 5 bases, and 5 bases lay outside the gene matches. The CDR3 totals 13 residues. Germline V CDR1 and CDR2: SGHTA, FQGNSA. In DNA form, the CDR3 reads TGTGCCAGCAGCGCGGACAGGGTCCATGGCTACACCTTC. Its protein product is CASSADRVHGYTF.

This clone was counted once. The V and J genes are TRBV6-1 and TRBJ2-5; 9 bases match TRBD1. Germline CDR1 is MNHNS and CDR2 is SASEGT. The CDR3 has 13 amino acids. Losses at the gene ends were 1 base for V and 10 bases for J; bases not matched to a gene: 4. The CDR3 DNA reads TGTGCCAGCAGTGAAGACAGGGGGCGAGGCCAGTACTTC. As protein: CASSEDRGRGQYF.

The CDR3 bases are TGTCCTAGGCACACAGGGGAAGCCAAAAACATTCAGTACTTC. It specifies CPRHTGEAKNIQYF. The chain couples TRBV6-7 to TRBJ2-4; TRBD1 agrees at 7 bases. TRBV6-7 is flagged as an ORF with uncertain function. This CDR3 comprises 14 residues.

The chain joins TRBV18 to TRBJ1-1, with TRBD1 matching 12 bases. Germline CDR1 KGHSH, CDR2 LQKENI. The junction had 26 bases not matched to a gene; V was cut back by 9 bases and J by 12 bases. The CDR3 has 18 amino acids. CDR3 amino acids: CASRTLLGTGGDVLVPFF. The CDR3 DNA follows: TGTGCCAGTCGTACCCTTCTAGGGACAGGGGGCGACGTGCTGGTTCCTTTCTTT.

The chain combines TRBV28 with TRBJ2-7; 9 nucleotides agree with TRBD1. The V and J ends lost 6 bases and 6 bases, in that order; junction bases with no gene match: 12. The CDR3 spans 15 residues. Germline values: CDR1 MDHEN, CDR2 SYDVKM. Written as DNA, the CDR3 is TGTGCCAGCAGCCGGGGGGACAGGGAGGGGAGCGAGCAGTACTTC. This codes for CASSRGDREGSEQYF.

CDR3 in amino acids: CASSLRGTQYF. As DNA, the CDR3 is TGTGCCAGCAGTTTAAGGGGTACGCAGTATTTT. V and J are TRBV27 and TRBJ2-3; D possibly corresponds to TRBD1 (5 bases). This CDR3 has 11 residues. Trimming left V 2 bases short and J 8 bases short, with 5 bases between. Looked up from germline, CDR1 is MNHEY and CDR2 is SMNVEV (reference sequence).

CDR3 in amino acids: CATSRDKFGTPSGNTIYF. In DNA, the CDR3 is TGTGCCACCAGCAGAGATAAATTCGGGACACCATCTGGAAACACCATATATTTT. V usage is TRBV15 and J usage is TRBJ1-3, with a weak D call TRBD1 (6 bases). This CDR3 region has 18 residues. Germline CDR1 LNHNV, CDR2 YYDKDF (reference sequence). The ends were cut back, 0 bases at V and 1 base at J, with 16 bases in the middle.

The J gene is TRBJ2-5, the V gene TRBV28, with 7 bases aligning to TRBD2. The CDR3 extends over 13 amino acids. From germline, CDR1 is MDHEN and CDR2 SYDVKM. V shed 3 bases and J 8 bases; nucleotides not matched to a gene: 6. DNA of the CDR3: TGTGCCAGCAGTTTTGGCGGGAGTGGAACCCAGTACTTC. It yields the protein CASSFGGSGTQYF.